This entry lists 2 T cell receptor beta chains sequenced from one sample in a study of radiotherapy plus CTLA-4 blockade in lung cancer. This table comes from immunoSEQ multiplex PCR, and its TCRdb copy is limited to in-frame clones, with some not included. This table holds about 97,000 clones, about 70% found once. Specimen: peripheral blood, collected from a patient treated with radiotherapy plus ipilimumab. The receptors stem from a human donor with non-small cell lung cancer who had a partial response to radiotherapy plus ipilimumab. Some clones in this sample may be carry-over from other donors' samples.

The V call is TRBV5-6, the J call TRBJ1-2, with TRBD1 matching over 7 bases. Looked up from germline, CDR1 is SGHDT and CDR2 is YYEEEE. J was trimmed by 5 bases and V by 2 bases; bases with no gene match: 6. The CDR3 totals 14 residues. The CDR3 loop reads CASSFDRAPYGYTF. CDR3 DNA sequence: TGTGCCAGCAGCTTTGACAGGGCCCCTTATGGCTACACCTTC.

This chain joins TRBV5-4 and TRBJ2-7; 15 bases fit TRBD2. Germline V gene lookup returns CDR1 SGHNT and CDR2 YYREEE (reference sequence). The ends lost 4 bases at V and 5 bases at J; junction bases unmatched: 10. The CDR3 extends over 17 amino acids. The CDR3 spells CASSRGLAGGGPHEQYF. In nucleotides, the CDR3 is TGTGCCAGCAGCAGAGGACTAGCGGGGGGGGGACCTCACGAGCAGTACTTC.